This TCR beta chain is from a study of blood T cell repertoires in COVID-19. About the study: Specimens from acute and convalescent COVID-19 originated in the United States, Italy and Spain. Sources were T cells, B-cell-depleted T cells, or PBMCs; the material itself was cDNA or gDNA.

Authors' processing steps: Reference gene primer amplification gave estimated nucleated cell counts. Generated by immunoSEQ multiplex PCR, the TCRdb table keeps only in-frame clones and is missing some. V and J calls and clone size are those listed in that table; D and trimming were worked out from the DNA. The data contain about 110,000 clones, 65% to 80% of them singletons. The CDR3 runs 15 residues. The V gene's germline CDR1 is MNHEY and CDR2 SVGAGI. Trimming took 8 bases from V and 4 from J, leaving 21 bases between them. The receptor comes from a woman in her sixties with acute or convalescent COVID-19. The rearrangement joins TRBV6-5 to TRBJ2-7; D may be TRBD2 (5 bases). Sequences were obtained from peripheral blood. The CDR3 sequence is CASGSSFGVLYEQYF. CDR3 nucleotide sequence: TGTGCCAGCGGGAGTAGTTTTGGGGTCCTTTACGAGCAGTACTTC.